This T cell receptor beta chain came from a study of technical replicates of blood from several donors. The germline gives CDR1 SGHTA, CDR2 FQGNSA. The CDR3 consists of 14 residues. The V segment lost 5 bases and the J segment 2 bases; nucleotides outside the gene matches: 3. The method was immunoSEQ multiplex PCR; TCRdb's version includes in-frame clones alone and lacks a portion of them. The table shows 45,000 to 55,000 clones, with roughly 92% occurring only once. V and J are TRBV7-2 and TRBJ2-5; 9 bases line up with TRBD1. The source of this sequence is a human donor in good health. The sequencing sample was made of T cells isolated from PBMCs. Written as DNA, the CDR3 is TGTGCCAGCAGCCACGACAGGGGGCAAGAGACCCAGTACTTC. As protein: CASSHDRGQETQYF.